The 23 T cell receptor beta chains presented below share a single source sample, sequenced in a study of graft-versus-host responses after intestinal transplantation. Repertoires were generated with immunoSEQ multiplex PCR, while TCRdb's copy carries only in-frame clones and drops some. Of more than 30,000 clones listed, roughly 87% are singletons. Graft-derived tissue was subjected to processing to liberate intraepithelial and lamina propria lymphocytes. Sequencing was performed on ileum tissue, taken 200 to 210 days after intestinal transplant. These receptors originate from a human patient who received an intestinal transplant, so some T cells may come from the graft donor.

This clone has more than one count but fewer than ten. V usage is TRBV6-1 and J usage is TRBJ2-7; D unresolved. V was clipped by 6 bases and J by 4 bases, with 19 bases between them. Germline loops: CDR1 MNHNS, CDR2 SASEGT. The CDR3 sequence is 15 residues long. CDR3 amino acids: CASSPRSFGSYEQYF. The CDR3 nucleotides are TGTGCCAGCAGCCCCCGTTCCTTTGGGTCTTACGAGCAGTACTTC.

Comments on this clone: This CDR3 is also generated by other DNA sequences in the sample. The chain joins TRBV5-6 to TRBJ1-5, with D maybe TRBD1 (6 bases). V lost 4 bases to trimming and J lost 4 bases, with 15 bases between them. The CDR3 length is 15 residues. Germline V lookup: CDR1 SGHDT, CDR2 YYEEEE. DNA for the CDR3: TGTGCCAGCAGCCGGGGGCAGGGCGAGAATCAGCCCCAGCATTTT. Translated, it gives CASSRGQGENQPQHF.

The chain joins TRBV7-9 to TRBJ1-5, with 8 bases identical to TRBD1. This CDR3 contains 14 residues. With V trimmed by 4 bases and J by 7 bases, 6 bases remained unmatched. Germline lookup yields CDR1 SEHNR and CDR2 FQNEAQ (reference sequence). The CDR3: CASSSDRGDQPQHF. The CDR3 DNA reads as TGTGCCAGCAGCTCCGACAGGGGAGACCAGCCCCAGCATTTT.

This clone was detected only a few times. The V and J genes are TRBV19 and TRBJ2-6; D could derive from TRBD1 or TRBD2 (5 bases each). The CDR3 has 14 amino acids. Trimming took off 3 bases at V and 3 bases at J, with 6 bases between the two ends. From germline, CDR1 is LNHDA and CDR2 SQIVND (reference sequence). In nucleotides, the CDR3 is TGTGCCAGTAGTATGGGGGATGGGGCCAACGTCCTGACTTTC. Protein: CASSMGDGANVLTF.

This clone was seen only once. The chain uses TRBV5-1 and TRBJ1-3; TRBD1 agrees at 8 bases. V dropped 2 bases and J dropped 4; count of bases not matched to a gene: 5. CDR1 is SGHRS, CDR2 YFSETQ, per germline. CDR3 length: 15 residues. This chain's CDR3 is CASSLRTGFGNTIYF. CDR3 in DNA: TGCGCCAGCAGCTTAAGGACAGGGTTCGGAAACACCATATATTTT.

The rearrangement uses TRBV7-6 and TRBJ2-1; the D gene is possibly TRBD1 (5 bases). CDR1 is SGHVS and CDR2 is FNYEAQ in the germline V gene. Deletions cut 1 base from V and 6 bases from J, with 10 bases between. CDR3 size: 14 residues. The CDR3 DNA sequence: TGTGCCAGCAGCTTAGATGCTAGGGGCAATGAGCAGTTCTTC. Residues: CASSLDARGNEQFF.

This rearrangement joins TRBV28 to TRBJ1-1; D possibly corresponds to TRBD1 (5 bases). The CDR3 covers 14 residues. The germline CDR1 and CDR2 sequences are MDHEN and SYDVKM. Trimming pared 6 bases from V and 1 base from J, leaving 12 bases between. The CDR3 reads CASRPGDANTEAFF. CDR3 sequence (DNA): TGTGCCAGCAGACCCGGGGACGCGAACACTGAAGCTTTCTTT.

V gene TRBV5-1 combines with J gene TRBJ2-3, with TRBD2 matching 7 bases. V trimming: 0 bases; J trimming: 0 bases; junction bases outside the gene matches: 13. The CDR3 totals 19 residues. The germline V gene has CDR1 SGHRS and CDR2 YFSETQ. CDR3 bases: TGCGCCAGCAGCTTGGACTTTTTTTGGGCTAGCGGAAGCACAGATACGCAGTATTTT. Residues: CASSLDFFWASGSTDTQYF.

The chain joins TRBV27 to TRBJ1-1; a weak D match, TRBD1 (5 bases). The CDR3 covers 14 residues. V shed 0 bases and J shed 4 bases, with 9 bases lying between them. CDR1 MNHEY and CDR2 SMNVEV come from the germline V gene (reference sequence). CDR3 sequence reads: CASSLSWQGTEAFF. CDR3 nucleotides: TGTGCCAGCAGTTTATCATGGCAGGGCACTGAAGCTTTCTTT.

J is TRBJ2-7 and V is TRBV28; a possible D gene is TRBD1 (5 bases). Trimming removed 5 bases at V and 5 bases at J, with 16 bases between. Germline-derived CDR1 and CDR2 are MDHEN and SYDVKM. The CDR3 length is 14 residues. CDR3 residues: CASSRTLLLDEQYF. DNA for the CDR3: TGTGCCAGCAGTCGGACACTCCTCTTAGACGAGCAGTACTTC.

This rearrangement joins TRBV5-4 to TRBJ2-5; tentatively, D is TRBD2 (6 bases). Germline values: CDR1 SGHNT, CDR2 YYREEE (reference sequence). This CDR3 contains 16 residues. Trimming pared 3 bases from V and 2 bases from J, leaving 17 bases between. CDR3 sequence (DNA): TGTGCCAGCAGCTCACCGACTAGAGCAGCGCAAGAGACCCAGTACTTC. It encodes CASSSPTRAAQETQYF.

The chain combines TRBV6-1 with TRBJ2-7; D call uncertain. The V end was cut by 2 bases, the J end by 12 bases, with 14 bases between. The germline gives CDR1 MNHNS, CDR2 SASEGT. This CDR3 contains 12 residues. CDR3 sequence: CASSEFYLTLYF. As DNA, the CDR3 is TGTGCCAGCAGTGAATTTTACTTAACTCTGTACTTC.

The gene calls are TRBV11-2 and TRBJ1-1; the D is unclear. V was shortened by 1 base and J by 4 bases, with 16 bases between the two germline ends. CDR3 length: 16 amino acids. Germline V gene lookup returns CDR1 SGHAT and CDR2 FQNNGV. The CDR3 loop is CASSLADARLATEAFF. In DNA, the CDR3 is TGTGCCAGCAGCTTAGCGGACGCCCGTCTAGCCACTGAAGCTTTCTTT.

The J gene is TRBJ2-4, the V gene TRBV6-1; no clear D gene. The germline CDR1 and CDR2 sequences are MNHNS and SASEGT. V dropped 7 bases and J dropped 1 base, with 8 bases sitting between them. This CDR3 region has 13 residues. This chain's CDR3 is CASIGRAKNIQYF. The CDR3 DNA reads TGTGCCAGCATCGGCAGGGCCAAAAACATTCAGTACTTC.

The chain carries TRBV20-1 and TRBJ2-7, with no clear D. This CDR3 spans 11 amino acids. Per the germline V gene, CDR1 is DFQATT and CDR2 is SNEGSKA (reference sequence). V was cut by 5 bases and J by 3 bases, with 8 bases left in between. The CDR3 DNA reads TGCAGTGCTCCTTCATACTACGAGCAGTACTTC. Its protein product is CSAPSYYEQYF.

The chain couples TRBV9 to TRBJ2-1, with TRBD2 matching 12 bases. Germline CDR1 SGDLS, CDR2 YYNGEE. The CDR3 totals 17 residues. Trimming cost V 0 bases and J 5 bases; bases outside gene matches: 6. The CDR3 nucleotides read TGTGCCAGCAGCGTAGGGGGTCGGACTAGCGGGAACAATGAGCAGTTCTTC. Translation gives CASSVGGRTSGNNEQFF.

This chain joins TRBV5-4 and TRBJ1-1, with D uncertain. Germline values: CDR1 SGHNT, CDR2 YYREEE (reference sequence). The CDR3 runs 14 residues. With 4 bases removed from V and 1 base from J, the gap between germline ends came to 11 bases. The CDR3 is CASSPRTGNTEAFF. Written as DNA, the CDR3 is TGTGCCAGCAGCCCCCGGACGGGGAACACTGAAGCTTTCTTT.

This clone was seen once. The chain joins TRBV21-1 to TRBJ2-7; TRBD1, the D gene given by the table, was not confirmed from the DNA. TRBV21-1 is shown as a pseudogene. The CDR3 has 15 residues. In DNA form, the CDR3 reads TGTGCCAGCAGACTCAGGGACAGGGGAAGCTACGAGCAGTACTTC. It specifies CASRLRDRGSYEQYF.

About this clone itself: The identical CDR3 is also encoded by other nucleotide sequences in the sample. Written as DNA, the CDR3 is TGTGCCAGCAGTTTATCAAGGGGTCCCTACGAGCAGTACTTC. Translated, it gives CASSLSRGPYEQYF. This chain links TRBV27 with TRBJ2-7, with a possible D match to TRBD1 (5 bases). V lost 0 bases to trimming and J lost 2 bases, with 8 bases between them. This CDR3 is 14 amino acids long. The germline V gene encodes CDR1 MNHEY and CDR2 SMNVEV (reference sequence).

This clone has just one count. For the CDR3, the DNA is TGTGCCAGCAGCGCCTTTAGCGGGGGGCTCGCCGAGCAGTACTTC. Translated, it gives CASSAFSGGLAEQYF. The chain uses TRBV9 and TRBJ2-7; TRBD2 agrees at 10 bases. The germline gives CDR1 SGDLS, CDR2 YYNGEE. CDR3 length: 15 amino acids. V was pared by 3 bases and J by 6 bases, with 9 bases of the junction left unmatched.

This chain connects TRBV7-9 to TRBJ1-3; 9 positions agree with TRBD1. Germline trimming cut 5 bases from V and 8 bases from J; bases unmatched to any gene: 7. Germline V gives CDR1 SEHNR, CDR2 FQNEAQ (reference sequence). The CDR3 extends over 14 amino acids. The CDR3 sequence: CASSDRDRAYTIYF. The DNA of the CDR3 is TGTGCCAGCAGCGACCGGGACAGGGCCTACACCATATATTTT.

This CDR3 is CASSLYWTSTDTQYF. CDR3 DNA sequence: TGCGCCAGCAGCTTGTATTGGACTAGCACAGATACGCAGTATTTT. The chain couples TRBV5-1 to TRBJ2-3; D may be TRBD2 (5 bases). Trimming left V 1 base short and J 0 bases short, with 9 bases between. This CDR3 is 15 amino acids long. Germline V gene sequence: CDR1 SGHRS, CDR2 YFSETQ. Full variable domain (remainder filled in from reference TRBV5-1 and TRBJ2-3): KAGVTQTPRYLIKTRGQQVTLSCSPISGHRSVSWYQQTPGQGLQFLFEYFSETQRNKGNFPGRFSGRQFSNSRSEMNVSTLELGDSALYLCASSLYWTSTDTQYFGPGTRLTVL.

The chain links TRBV27 to TRBJ1-2; perhaps TRBD1 as D (5 bases). V gave up 4 bases and J gave up 8 bases, with 23 bases separating them. CDR1 is MNHEY and CDR2 is SMNVEV in the germline V gene (reference sequence). CDR3 size: 16 residues. Here the CDR3 reads CASSSYRDGLGRGYTF. In nucleotides, the CDR3 is TGTGCCAGCAGTTCCTACCGGGACGGGCTCGGGCGGGGCTACACCTTC.